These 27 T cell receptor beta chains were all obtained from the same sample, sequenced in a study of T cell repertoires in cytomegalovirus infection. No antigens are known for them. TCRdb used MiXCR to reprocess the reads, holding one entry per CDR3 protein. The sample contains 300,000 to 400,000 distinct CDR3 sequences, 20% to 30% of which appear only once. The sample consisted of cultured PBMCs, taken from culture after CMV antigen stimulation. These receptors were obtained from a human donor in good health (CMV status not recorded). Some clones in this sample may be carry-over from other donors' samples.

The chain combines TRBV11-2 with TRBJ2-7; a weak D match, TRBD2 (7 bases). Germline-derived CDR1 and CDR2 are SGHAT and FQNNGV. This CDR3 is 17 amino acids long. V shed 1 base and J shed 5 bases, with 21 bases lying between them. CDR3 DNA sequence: TGTGCCAGCAGCTTAGGTATACGCGGGGGCGCGAGGGACGAGCAGTACGTC. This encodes CASSLGIRGGARDEQYV.

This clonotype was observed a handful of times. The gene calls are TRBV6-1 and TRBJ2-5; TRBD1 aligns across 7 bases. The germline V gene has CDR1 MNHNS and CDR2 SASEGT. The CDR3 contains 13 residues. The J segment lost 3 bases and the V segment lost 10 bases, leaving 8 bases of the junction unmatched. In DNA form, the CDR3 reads TGTGCCACCTACGGGACAGACAAAGAGACCCAGTACTTC. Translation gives CATYGTDKETQYF.

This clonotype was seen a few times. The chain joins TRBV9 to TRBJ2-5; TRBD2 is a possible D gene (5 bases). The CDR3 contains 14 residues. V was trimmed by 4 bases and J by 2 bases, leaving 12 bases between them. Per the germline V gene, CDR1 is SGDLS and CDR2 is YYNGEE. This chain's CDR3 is CASSSEGGQETQYF. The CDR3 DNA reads TGTGCCAGCAGCTCCGAGGGCGGGCAAGAGACCCAGTACTTC.

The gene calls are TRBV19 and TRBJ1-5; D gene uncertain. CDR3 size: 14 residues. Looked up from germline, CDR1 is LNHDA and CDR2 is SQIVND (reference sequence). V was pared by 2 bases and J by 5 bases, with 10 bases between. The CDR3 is CASSIIQLDQPQHF. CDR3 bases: TGTGCCAGTAGTATAATACAGCTAGATCAGCCCCAGCATTTT. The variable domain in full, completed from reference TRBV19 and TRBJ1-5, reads DGGITQSPKYLFRKEGQNVTLSCEQNLNHDAMYWYRQDPGQGLRLIYYSQIVNDFQKGDIAEGYSVSREKKESFPLTVTSAQKNPTAFYLCASSIIQLDQPQHFGDGTRLSIL.

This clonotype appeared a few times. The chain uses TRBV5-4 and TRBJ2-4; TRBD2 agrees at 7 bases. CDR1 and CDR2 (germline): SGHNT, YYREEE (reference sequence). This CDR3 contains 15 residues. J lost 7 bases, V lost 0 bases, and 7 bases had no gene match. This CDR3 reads CASSLVGQGGNIQYF. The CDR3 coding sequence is TGTGCCAGCAGCTTGGTGGGTCAGGGAGGGAACATTCAGTACTTC.

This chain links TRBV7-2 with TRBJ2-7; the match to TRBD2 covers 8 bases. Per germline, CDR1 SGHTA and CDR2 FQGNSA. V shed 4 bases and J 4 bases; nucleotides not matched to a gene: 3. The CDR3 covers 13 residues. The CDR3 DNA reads TGTGCCAGCAGCTCGGGACTAGAGTACGAGCAGTACTTC. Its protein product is CASSSGLEYEQYF.

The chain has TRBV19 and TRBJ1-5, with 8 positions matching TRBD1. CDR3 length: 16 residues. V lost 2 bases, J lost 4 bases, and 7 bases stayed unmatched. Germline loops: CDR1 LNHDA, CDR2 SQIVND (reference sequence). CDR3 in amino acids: CASSITPDRVNQPQHF. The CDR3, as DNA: TGTGCCAGTAGTATAACCCCGGACAGGGTAAATCAGCCCCAGCATTTT.

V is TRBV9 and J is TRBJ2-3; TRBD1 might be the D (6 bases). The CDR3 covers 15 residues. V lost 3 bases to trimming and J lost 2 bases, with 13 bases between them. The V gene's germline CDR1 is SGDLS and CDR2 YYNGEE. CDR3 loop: CASSARGQPTDTQYF. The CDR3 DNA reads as TGTGCCAGCAGCGCTCGAGGACAGCCCACAGATACGCAGTATTTT. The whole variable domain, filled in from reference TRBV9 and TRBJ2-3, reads DSGVTQTPKHLITATGQRVTLRCSPRSGDLSVYWYQQSLDQGLQFLIQYYNGEERAKGNILERFSAQQFPDLHSELNLSSLELGDSALYFCASSARGQPTDTQYFGPGTRLTVL.

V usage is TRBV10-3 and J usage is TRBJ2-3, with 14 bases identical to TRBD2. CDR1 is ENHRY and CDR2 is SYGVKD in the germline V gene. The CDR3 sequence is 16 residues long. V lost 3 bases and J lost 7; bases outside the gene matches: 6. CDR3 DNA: TGTGCCATCAGTGATCCCGGGACTAGCGGGAGAAATACGCAGTATTTT. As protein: CAISDPGTSGRNTQYF.

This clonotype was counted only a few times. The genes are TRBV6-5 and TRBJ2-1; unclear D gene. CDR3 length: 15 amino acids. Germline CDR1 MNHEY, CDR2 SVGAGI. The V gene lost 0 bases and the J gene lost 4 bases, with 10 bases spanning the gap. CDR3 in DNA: TGTGCCAGCAGTTACTCAGGGTCTACTTACAATGAGCAGTTCTTC. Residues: CASSYSGSTYNEQFF.

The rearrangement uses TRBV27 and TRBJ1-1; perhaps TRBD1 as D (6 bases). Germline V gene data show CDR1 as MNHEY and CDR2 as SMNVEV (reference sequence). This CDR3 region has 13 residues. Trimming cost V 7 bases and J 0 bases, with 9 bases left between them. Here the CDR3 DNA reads TGTGCCAGCATAGGACAGTTGAACACTGAAGCTTTCTTT. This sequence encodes CASIGQLNTEAFF.

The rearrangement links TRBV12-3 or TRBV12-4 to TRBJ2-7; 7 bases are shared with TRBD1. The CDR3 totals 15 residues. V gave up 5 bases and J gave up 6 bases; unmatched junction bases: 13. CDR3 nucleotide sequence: TGTGCCAGCAGTCCCCGACAGGGTCACACTGTCGAGCAGTACTTC. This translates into CASSPRQGHTVEQYF.

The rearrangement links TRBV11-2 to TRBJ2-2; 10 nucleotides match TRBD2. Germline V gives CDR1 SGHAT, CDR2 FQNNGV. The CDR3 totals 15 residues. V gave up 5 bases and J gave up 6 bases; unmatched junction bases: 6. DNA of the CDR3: TGTGCCAGCAGCCTTGGGACTAGCGCGGCCGGGGAGCTGTTTTTT. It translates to CASSLGTSAAGELFF.

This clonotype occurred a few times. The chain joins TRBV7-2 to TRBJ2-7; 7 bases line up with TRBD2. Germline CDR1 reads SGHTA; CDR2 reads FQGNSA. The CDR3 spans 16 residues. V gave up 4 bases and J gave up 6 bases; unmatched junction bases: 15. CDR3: CASSYPSGISLSEQYF. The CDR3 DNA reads TGTGCCAGCAGCTACCCTAGCGGAATTTCTCTAAGCGAGCAGTACTTC.

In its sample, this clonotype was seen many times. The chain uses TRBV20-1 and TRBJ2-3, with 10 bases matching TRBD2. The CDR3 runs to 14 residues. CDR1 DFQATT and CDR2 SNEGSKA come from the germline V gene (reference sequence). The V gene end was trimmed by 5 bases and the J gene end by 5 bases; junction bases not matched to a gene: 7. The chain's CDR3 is CSAQREGRGDTQYF. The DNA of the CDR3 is TGCAGTGCTCAGCGGGAGGGCCGCGGAGATACGCAGTATTTT.

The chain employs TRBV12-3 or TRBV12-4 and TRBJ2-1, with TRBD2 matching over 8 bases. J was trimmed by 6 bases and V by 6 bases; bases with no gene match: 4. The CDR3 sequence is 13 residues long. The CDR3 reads CASRLAGPNEQFF. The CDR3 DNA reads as TGTGCCAGCAGGCTAGCGGGCCCCAATGAGCAGTTCTTC.

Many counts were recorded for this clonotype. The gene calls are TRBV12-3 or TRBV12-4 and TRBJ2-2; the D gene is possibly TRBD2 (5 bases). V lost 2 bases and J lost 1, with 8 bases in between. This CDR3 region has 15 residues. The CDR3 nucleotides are TGTGCCAGCAGTTTACGAGCGGTGAACACCGGGGAGCTGTTTTTT. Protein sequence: CASSLRAVNTGELFF.

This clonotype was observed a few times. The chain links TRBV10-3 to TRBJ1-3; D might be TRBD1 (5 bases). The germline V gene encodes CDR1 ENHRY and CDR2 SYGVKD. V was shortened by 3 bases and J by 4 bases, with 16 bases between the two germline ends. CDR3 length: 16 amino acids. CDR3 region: CAISDFWQGEGNTIYF. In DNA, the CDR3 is TGTGCCATCAGTGATTTCTGGCAGGGAGAAGGAAACACCATATATTTT.

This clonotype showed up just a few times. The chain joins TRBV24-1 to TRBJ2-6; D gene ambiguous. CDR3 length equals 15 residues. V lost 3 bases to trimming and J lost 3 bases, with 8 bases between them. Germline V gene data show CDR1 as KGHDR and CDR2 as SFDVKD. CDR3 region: CATSDSGYGANVLTF. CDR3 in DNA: TGTGCCACCAGTGATAGTGGGTATGGGGCCAACGTCCTGACTTTC.

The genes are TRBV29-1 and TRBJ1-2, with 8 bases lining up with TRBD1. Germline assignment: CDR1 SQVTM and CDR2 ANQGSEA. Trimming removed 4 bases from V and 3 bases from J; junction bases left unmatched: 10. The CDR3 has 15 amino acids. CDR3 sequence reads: CSVAGKGTGHYGYTF. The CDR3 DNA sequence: TGCAGCGTTGCGGGGAAGGGGACAGGACACTATGGCTACACCTTC.

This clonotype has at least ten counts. This CDR3 is CASSLTGSFSGANVLTF. CDR3 nucleotides: TGTGCCAGCAGCTTAACGGGGTCCTTTTCTGGGGCCAACGTCCTGACTTTC. The chain couples TRBV7-2 to TRBJ2-6; the D gene is possibly TRBD2 (5 bases). V lost 2 bases, J lost 1 base, and 12 bases lay in between. Germline-derived CDR1 and CDR2 are SGHTA and FQGNSA. The CDR3 sequence is 17 residues long.

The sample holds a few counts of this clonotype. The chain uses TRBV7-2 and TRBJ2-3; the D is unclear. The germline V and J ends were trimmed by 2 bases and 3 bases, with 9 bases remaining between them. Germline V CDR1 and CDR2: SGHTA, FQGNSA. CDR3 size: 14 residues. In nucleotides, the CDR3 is TGTGCCAGCAGCTTACAAGCCTTGACAGATACGCAGTATTTT. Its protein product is CASSLQALTDTQYF.

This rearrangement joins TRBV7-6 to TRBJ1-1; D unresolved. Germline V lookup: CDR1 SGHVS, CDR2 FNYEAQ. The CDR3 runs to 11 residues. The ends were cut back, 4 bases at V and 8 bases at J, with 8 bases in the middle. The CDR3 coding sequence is TGTGCCAGCAGCTCGTCATGGGAAGCTTTCTTT. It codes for CASSSSWEAFF.

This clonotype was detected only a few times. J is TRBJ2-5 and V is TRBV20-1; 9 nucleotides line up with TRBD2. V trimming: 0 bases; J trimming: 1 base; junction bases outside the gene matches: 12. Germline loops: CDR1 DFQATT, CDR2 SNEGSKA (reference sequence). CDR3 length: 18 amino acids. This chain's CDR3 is CSARDQGAGGLSQETQYF. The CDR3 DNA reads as TGCAGTGCTAGAGATCAGGGAGCGGGAGGCCTAAGCCAAGAGACCCAGTACTTC.

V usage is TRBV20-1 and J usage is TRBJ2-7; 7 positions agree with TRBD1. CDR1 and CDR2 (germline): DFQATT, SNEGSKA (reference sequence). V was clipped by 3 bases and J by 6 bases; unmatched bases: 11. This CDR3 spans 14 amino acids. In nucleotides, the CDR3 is TGCAGTGCTAGTGTAGGGGACAGACTCGGCGAGCAGTACGTC. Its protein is CSASVGDRLGEQYV.

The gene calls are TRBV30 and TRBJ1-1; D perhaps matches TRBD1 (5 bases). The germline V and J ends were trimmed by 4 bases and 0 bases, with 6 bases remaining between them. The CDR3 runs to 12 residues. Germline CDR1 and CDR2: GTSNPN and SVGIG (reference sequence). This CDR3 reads CAWTGLNTEAFF. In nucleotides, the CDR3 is TGTGCCTGGACAGGGCTGAACACTGAAGCTTTCTTT.

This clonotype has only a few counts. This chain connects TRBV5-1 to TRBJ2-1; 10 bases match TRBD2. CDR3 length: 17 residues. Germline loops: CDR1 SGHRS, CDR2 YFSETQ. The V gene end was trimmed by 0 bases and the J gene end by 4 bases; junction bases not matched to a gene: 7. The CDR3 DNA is TGCGCCAGCAGCTTGGGGATAGCGGGAGGAGAATACAATGAGCAGTTCTTC. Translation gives CASSLGIAGGEYNEQFF.